This TCR beta chain originates from a study of T cells in Graves' hyperthyroidism and ophthalmopathy. The CDR3 has 14 amino acids. The germline V gene has CDR1 SGHVS and CDR2 FNYEAQ. V was pared by 2 bases and J by 8 bases, with 15 bases between. Regions amplified from RNA transcripts were the TCR beta CDR3 regions. A set of HTBI primers served as the primers for a first-round RT-PCR of the TCR CDR3. One entry per CDR3 protein results from TCRdb running MiXCR on the multiplex PCR reads. The table includes hundreds of thousands of distinct CDR3 sequences, roughly a third detected once. There are many counts of this clonotype.

This sequence joins TRBV7-6 and TRBJ1-1; weak D call: TRBD1 (5 bases). The source material was blood. This TCR came from a woman aged 40 to 50 with Graves' hyperthyroidism. DNA of the CDR3: TGTGCCAGCAGCTTATCGTCAGGGTCCCGCGAAGCTTTCTTT. Amino acids: CASSLSSGSREAFF.